This is a list of T cell receptor beta chains from one sample in a study of OX40 agonist ivuxolimab in advanced cancers. TCRdb keeps only in-frame clones here, not all; method: immunoSEQ multiplex PCR. There are under 35,000 clones in the sample; around 80% occur only once, and about a fifth lies in the top ten. Sample: CD4+ or CD8+ T cells sorted from blood, taken in a trial of the OX40 agonist ivuxolimab. The receptors shown here come from an adult with an advanced solid tumor such as melanoma, head and neck, liver or kidney cancer. Both conserved end residues are part of each CDR3. Fields, in order: clone size, D gene, V gene, J gene, CDR3 protein, CDR3 DNA. A D gene is named only where the DNA matches it firmly. Clone size is stated in some rows and not others, as once, few, many or a class when expanded.

clone_size: NA; d_call: TRBD2; v_call: TRBV6-4; j_call: TRBJ2-1; cdr3_aa: CASSDETSGNNEQFF; cdr3_nt: TGTGCCAGCAGTGACGAGACTAGCGGAAACAATGAGCAGTTCTTC
clone_size: medium-sized; d_call: NA; v_call: TRBV9; j_call: TRBJ2-3; cdr3_aa: CASSVGWGTDTQYF; cdr3_nt: TGTGCCAGCAGCGTAGGTTGGGGCACAGATACGCAGTATTTT
clone_size: NA; d_call: TRBD1; v_call: TRBV5-1; j_call: TRBJ2-7; cdr3_aa: CASSWHRGNEQYF; cdr3_nt: TGCGCCAGCAGCTGGCACAGGGGAAACGAGCAGTACTTC
clone_size: NA; d_call: TRBD1; v_call: TRBV28; j_call: TRBJ2-7; cdr3_aa: CASSRDRPYEQYF; cdr3_nt: TGTGCCAGCAGCCGGGACAGACCCTACGAGCAGTACTTC
clone_size: few; d_call: NA; v_call: TRBV15; j_call: TRBJ1-5; cdr3_aa: CATSSNSNQPQHF; cdr3_nt: TGTGCCACCAGCAGCAATAGCAATCAGCCCCAGCATTTT
clone_size: NA; d_call: NA; v_call: TRBV11-2; j_call: TRBJ2-5; cdr3_aa: CASSHPTRGEGTQYF; cdr3_nt: TGTGCCAGCAGCCACCCCACCAGGGGGGAAGGGACCCAGTACTTC
clone_size: NA; d_call: TRBD2; v_call: TRBV7-2; j_call: TRBJ2-3; cdr3_aa: CASSSGLADADTQYF; cdr3_nt: TGTGCCAGCAGCTCCGGACTAGCTGACGCAGATACGCAGTATTTT
clone_size: NA; d_call: NA; v_call: TRBV11-3; j_call: TRBJ2-1; cdr3_aa: CASSLGRTANNEQFF; cdr3_nt: TGTGCCAGCAGCTTAGGTAGGACAGCGAACAATGAGCAGTTCTTC
clone_size: NA; d_call: NA; v_call: TRBV18; j_call: TRBJ2-3; cdr3_aa: CASSPRMDTQYF; cdr3_nt: TGTGCCAGCTCGCCAAGGATGGATACGCAGTATTTT
clone_size: NA; d_call: NA; v_call: TRBV9; j_call: TRBJ1-2; cdr3_aa: CASSGAGREYGYTF; cdr3_nt: TGTGCCAGCAGCGGCGCAGGCAGGGAGTATGGCTACACCTTC
clone_size: NA; d_call: TRBD2; v_call: TRBV5-4; j_call: TRBJ2-7; cdr3_aa: CASSPGLAGPTTYEQYF; cdr3_nt: TGTGCCAGCAGCCCGGGACTAGCGGGACCTACGACCTACGAGCAGTACTTC
clone_size: once; d_call: NA; v_call: TRBV9; j_call: TRBJ1-4; cdr3_aa: CASSRDTTNEKLFF; cdr3_nt: TGTGCCAGCAGCCGGGACACAACTAATGAAAAACTGTTTTTT
clone_size: NA; d_call: TRBD2; v_call: TRBV7-8; j_call: TRBJ2-2; cdr3_aa: CASSGLALAGELFF; cdr3_nt: TGTGCCAGCTCCGGACTAGCATTGGCCGGGGAGCTGTTTTTT
clone_size: NA; d_call: TRBD2; v_call: TRBV18; j_call: TRBJ2-5; cdr3_aa: CASSPLGTSVETQYF; cdr3_nt: TGTGCCAGCTCACCATTGGGGACTAGCGTAGAGACCCAGTACTTC
clone_size: NA; d_call: NA; v_call: TRBV20-1; j_call: TRBJ1-3; cdr3_aa: CSEGIGNTIYF; cdr3_nt: TGCAGCGAGGGTATTGGAAACACCATATATTTT
clone_size: NA; d_call: NA; v_call: TRBV19; j_call: TRBJ2-5; cdr3_aa: CASSIGQETQYF; cdr3_nt: TGTGCCAGTAGTATAGGGCAAGAGACCCAGTACTTC
clone_size: NA; d_call: NA; v_call: TRBV6-5; j_call: TRBJ2-7; cdr3_aa: CASSYRDTGFYEQYF; cdr3_nt: TGTGCCAGCAGTTACCGGGACACGGGCTTTTACGAGCAGTACTTC
clone_size: NA; d_call: TRBD1; v_call: TRBV19; j_call: TRBJ2-3; cdr3_aa: CASSSGQGKDTQYF; cdr3_nt: TGTGCCAGTAGTAGTGGACAGGGGAAAGATACGCAGTATTTT
clone_size: few; d_call: NA; v_call: TRBV18; j_call: TRBJ1-3; cdr3_aa: CASSRHSSGNTIYF; cdr3_nt: TGTGCCAGCTCACGCCACAGCTCTGGAAACACCATATATTTT
clone_size: NA; d_call: NA; v_call: TRBV6-5; j_call: TRBJ1-5; cdr3_aa: CASTDYSNQPQHF; cdr3_nt: TGTGCCAGCACCGACTATAGCAATCAGCCCCAGCATTTT
clone_size: once; d_call: TRBD1; v_call: TRBV7-3; j_call: TRBJ2-7; cdr3_aa: CASSAGTGSREQYF; cdr3_nt: TGTGCCAGCAGCGCAGGGACAGGGTCTCGCGAGCAGTACTTC
clone_size: medium-sized; d_call: TRBD1; v_call: TRBV19; j_call: TRBJ1-5; cdr3_aa: CASSGTVHQPQHF; cdr3_nt: TGTGCCAGTAGCGGGACAGTACATCAGCCCCAGCATTTT
clone_size: NA; d_call: TRBD1; v_call: TRBV9; j_call: TRBJ1-2; cdr3_aa: CASSVSAGGAYGYTF; cdr3_nt: TGTGCCAGCAGCGTAAGTGCAGGGGGCGCCTATGGCTACACCTTC
clone_size: NA; d_call: NA; v_call: TRBV9; j_call: TRBJ2-3; cdr3_aa: CASSDLAASTDTQYF; cdr3_nt: TGTGCCAGCAGCGATTTAGCAGCTAGCACAGATACGCAGTATTTT
clone_size: NA; d_call: TRBD1; v_call: TRBV5-1; j_call: TRBJ2-3; cdr3_aa: CASRGTGGSGFTDTQYF; cdr3_nt: TGCGCCAGCAGAGGGACAGGGGGCAGTGGGTTTACAGATACGCAGTATTTT
clone_size: medium-sized; d_call: NA; v_call: TRBV6-1; j_call: TRBJ1-5; cdr3_aa: CASSRYDISNQPQHF; cdr3_nt: TGTGCCAGCAGTCGCTATGACATCAGCAATCAGCCCCAGCATTTT
clone_size: NA; d_call: TRBD2; v_call: TRBV18; j_call: TRBJ2-1; cdr3_aa: CASSPSPGTGGSNEQFF; cdr3_nt: TGTGCCAGCTCACCTTCGCCCGGGACGGGGGGGTCCAATGAGCAGTTCTTC
clone_size: NA; d_call: NA; v_call: TRBV5-1; j_call: TRBJ2-2; cdr3_aa: CASSLVGGGHRGAVF; cdr3_nt: TGCGCCAGCAGCTTGGTAGGTGGGGGACACCGGGGAGCTGTTTTT
clone_size: NA; d_call: NA; v_call: TRBV28; j_call: TRBJ1-4; cdr3_aa: CASSFLAEKLFF; cdr3_nt: TGTGCCAGCAGTTTTCTGGCTGAAAAACTGTTTTTT
clone_size: NA; d_call: TRBD1; v_call: TRBV11-2; j_call: TRBJ2-7; cdr3_aa: CASSLNPGQGNEQYF; cdr3_nt: TGTGCCAGCAGTCTCAACCCGGGACAGGGAAACGAGCAGTACTTC
clone_size: NA; d_call: TRBD1; v_call: TRBV6-5; j_call: TRBJ1-2; cdr3_aa: CASITPGTGDGYTF; cdr3_nt: TGTGCCAGCATCACACCCGGGACAGGGGATGGCTACACCTTC
clone_size: NA; d_call: TRBD2; v_call: TRBV10-3; j_call: TRBJ2-7; cdr3_aa: CAISNERGSSYEQYF; cdr3_nt: TGTGCCATCAGTAACGAGCGGGGGAGCTCCTACGAGCAGTACTTC
clone_size: NA; d_call: TRBD2; v_call: TRBV5-4; j_call: TRBJ2-2; cdr3_aa: CASSRTSGGAYTGELFF; cdr3_nt: TGTGCCAGCAGCCGGACTAGCGGGGGGGCGTACACCGGGGAGCTGTTTTTT
clone_size: NA; d_call: NA; v_call: TRBV6-5; j_call: TRBJ1-5; cdr3_aa: CASSYSRGDQPQHF; cdr3_nt: TGTGCCAGCAGTTACTCGAGAGGAGATCAGCCCCAGCATTTT
clone_size: NA; d_call: TRBD1; v_call: TRBV14; j_call: TRBJ2-7; cdr3_aa: CASSLGQGAYEQYF; cdr3_nt: TGTGCCAGCAGCCTAGGACAGGGGGCGTACGAGCAGTACTTC
clone_size: NA; d_call: NA; v_call: TRBV5-4; j_call: TRBJ2-7; cdr3_aa: CASSPGTAPEQYF; cdr3_nt: TGTGCCAGCAGCCCCGGGACCGCGCCCGAGCAGTACTTC
clone_size: few; d_call: NA; v_call: TRBV19; j_call: TRBJ1-1; cdr3_aa: CASRKPGGNTEAFF; cdr3_nt: TGTGCCAGTAGAAAGCCGGGAGGGAACACTGAAGCTTTCTTT
clone_size: NA; d_call: TRBD1; v_call: TRBV18; j_call: TRBJ2-6; cdr3_aa: CASSPLRDRHAGANVLTF; cdr3_nt: TGTGCCAGCTCACCGTTAAGGGACAGGCACGCCGGGGCCAACGTCCTGACTTTC
clone_size: NA; d_call: NA; v_call: TRBV2; j_call: TRBJ1-1; cdr3_aa: CASSEMGGRNTEAFF; cdr3_nt: TGTGCCAGCAGTGAGATGGGGGGGCGTAACACTGAAGCTTTCTTT
clone_size: NA; d_call: NA; v_call: TRBV5-1; j_call: TRBJ1-1; cdr3_aa: CASSLVPTNGGEAFF; cdr3_nt: TGCGCCAGCAGCTTGGTCCCTACAAACGGTGGCGAAGCTTTCTTT
clone_size: NA; d_call: TRBD1; v_call: TRBV30; j_call: TRBJ2-2; cdr3_aa: CARDYRGQTGELFF; cdr3_nt: TGTGCCCGGGACTACAGGGGGCAAACCGGGGAGCTGTTTTTT
clone_size: NA; d_call: TRBD1; v_call: TRBV5-5; j_call: TRBJ2-7; cdr3_aa: CASSLVQGASYEQYF; cdr3_nt: TGTGCCAGCAGCTTGGTGCAGGGGGCCTCCTACGAGCAGTACTTC
clone_size: NA; d_call: NA; v_call: TRBV19; j_call: TRBJ2-3; cdr3_aa: CASRPQSTDTQYF; cdr3_nt: TGTGCCAGTAGACCACAGAGCACAGATACGCAGTATTTT
clone_size: NA; d_call: TRBD2; v_call: TRBV10-2; j_call: TRBJ2-5; cdr3_aa: CASSEGLAGTQYF; cdr3_nt: TGCGCCAGCAGTGAGGGACTAGCTGGGACCCAGTACTTC
clone_size: few; d_call: NA; v_call: TRBV14; j_call: TRBJ2-2; cdr3_aa: CASSQNLGELFF; cdr3_nt: TGTGCCAGCAGCCAAAACCTCGGGGAGCTGTTTTTT
clone_size: NA; d_call: TRBD1; v_call: TRBV28; j_call: TRBJ1-2; cdr3_aa: CASSFPTGGIGYGYTF; cdr3_nt: TGTGCCAGCAGTTTCCCCACAGGGGGCATCGGCTATGGCTACACCTTC
clone_size: NA; d_call: NA; v_call: TRBV28; j_call: TRBJ1-5; cdr3_aa: CASSLRLGQPQHF; cdr3_nt: TGTGCCAGCAGTTTGAGGCTGGGTCAGCCCCAGCATTTT
clone_size: NA; d_call: NA; v_call: TRBV2; j_call: TRBJ2-2; cdr3_aa: CASSGQTGELFF; cdr3_nt: TGTGCCAGCAGTGGACAAACCGGGGAGCTGTTTTTT
clone_size: NA; d_call: NA; v_call: TRBV7-9; j_call: TRBJ1-4; cdr3_aa: CASSLGFTNEKLFF; cdr3_nt: TGTGCCAGCAGCTTAGGGTTCACTAATGAAAAACTGTTTTTT
clone_size: few; d_call: NA; v_call: TRBV20-1; j_call: TRBJ2-7; cdr3_aa: CSARRDEQYF; cdr3_nt: TGCAGTGCTCGTCGAGACGAGCAGTACTTC
clone_size: few; d_call: NA; v_call: TRBV6-5; j_call: TRBJ1-5; cdr3_aa: CASSETTEVKPQHF; cdr3_nt: TGTGCCAGCAGTGAGACCACAGAAGTCAAGCCCCAGCATTTT
clone_size: NA; d_call: NA; v_call: TRBV15; j_call: TRBJ2-1; cdr3_aa: CATSRDRGRVVNEQFF; cdr3_nt: TGTGCCACCAGCAGAGACAGGGGAAGAGTGGTCAATGAGCAGTTCTTC